The sequence of this TCR beta chain was determined in a study of blood T cell repertoires in COVID-19. Study context: The United States, Italy and Spain supplied acute and convalescent COVID-19 samples. PBMCs, B-cell-depleted T cells, or T cells were the source of the cDNA or gDNA that made up the material.

Study processing details: The assay estimated nucleated cells by amplifying reference gene primers. The data were produced by immunoSEQ multiplex PCR, yet TCRdb's version contains in-frame clones alone and is incomplete. D and trimming come from the DNA, and the V and J calls and clone size come from that table. The profile shows about 480,000 clones, approximately 91% of them singletons. Symptom resolution, clearance, or two negative PCRs marked the recovered donors of Cohort 3. CDR3 length: 12 residues. Trimming left V 3 bases short and J 4 bases short, with 8 bases between. Germline V gene data show CDR1 as SQVTM and CDR2 as ANQGSEA.

The chain combines TRBV29-1 with TRBJ2-3; perhaps TRBD2 as D (6 bases). The receptor comes from a woman aged 60-70 years who had recovered from COVID-19. Sequences were obtained from PBMCs or T cells enriched from blood (not recorded which). CDR3 in DNA: TGCAGCGTTGAGGAGGGCGCAGATACGCAGTATTTT. This codes for CSVEEGADTQYF.